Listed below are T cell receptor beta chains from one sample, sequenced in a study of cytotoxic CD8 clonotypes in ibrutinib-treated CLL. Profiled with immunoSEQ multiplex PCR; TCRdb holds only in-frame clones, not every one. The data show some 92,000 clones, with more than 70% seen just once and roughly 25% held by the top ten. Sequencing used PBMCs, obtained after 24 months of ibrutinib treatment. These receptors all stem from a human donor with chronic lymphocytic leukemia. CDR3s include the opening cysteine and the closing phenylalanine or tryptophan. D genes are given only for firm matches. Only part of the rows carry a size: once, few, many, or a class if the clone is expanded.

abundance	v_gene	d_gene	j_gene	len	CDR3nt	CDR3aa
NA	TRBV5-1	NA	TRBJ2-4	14	TGCGCCAGCAGCTTGTGGGGAGGCGAAAACATTCAGTACTTC	CASSLWGGENIQYF
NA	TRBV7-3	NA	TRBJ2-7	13	TGTGCCAGCAGCTCCTCCGTTGGTAACGAGCAGTACTTC	CASSSSVGNEQYF
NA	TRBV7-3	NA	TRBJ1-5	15	TGTGCCAGCAGCCTCCAGGGTGGCGGCAATCAGCCCCAGCATTTT	CASSLQGGGNQPQHF
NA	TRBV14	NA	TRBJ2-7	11	TGTGCCAGCAGCCAAGGTTACGAGCAGTACTTC	CASSQGYEQYF
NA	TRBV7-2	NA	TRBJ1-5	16	TGTGCCAGCAGCTTAGGTTTGGACCAGGGTTGGCAGCCCCAGCATTTT	CASSLGLDQGWQPQHF
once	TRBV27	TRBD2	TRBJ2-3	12	TGTGCCAGCAAGTCTAGCGGGAGGACGCAGTATTTT	CASKSSGRTQYF
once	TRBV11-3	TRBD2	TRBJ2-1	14	TGTGCCAGCAGCCGGACTAGCGGGGGTGGTGAGCAGTTCTTC	CASSRTSGGGEQFF
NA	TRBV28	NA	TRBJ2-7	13	TGTGCCAGCAGTCCGGCTACCCCCTACGAGCAGTACTTC	CASSPATPYEQYF
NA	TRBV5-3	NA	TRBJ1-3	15	TGTGCCAGCAGCTTGGCAGGCGCGGCTGGAAACACCATATATTTT	CASSLAGAAGNTIYF
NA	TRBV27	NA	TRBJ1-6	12	TGTGCCAGCGGATGGAACGGGGCGACGCTCGGCTTT	CASGWNGATLGF
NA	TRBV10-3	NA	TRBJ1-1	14	TGTGCCATCAGTGATTATGGCCTGAACACTGAAGCTTTCTTT	CAISDYGLNTEAFF
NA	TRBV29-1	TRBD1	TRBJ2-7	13	TGCAGCGCCCAGGGGGCTTACGCCTACGAGCAGTACTTC	CSAQGAYAYEQYF
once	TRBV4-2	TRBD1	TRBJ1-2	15	TGTGCCAGCAGCCAATCACAGGGGGCAGGATATGGCTACACCTTC	CASSQSQGAGYGYTF
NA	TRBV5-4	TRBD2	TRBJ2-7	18	TGTGCCAGCAGCGGCCAATCGACTAGCGGGAGGGTACGTGGCGAGCAGTACTTC	CASSGQSTSGRVRGEQYF
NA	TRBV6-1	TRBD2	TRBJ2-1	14	TGTGCCAGCAGCACAGGGACTAGCGGCACCGGGCAGTTCTTC	CASSTGTSGTGQFF
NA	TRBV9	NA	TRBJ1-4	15	TGTGCCAGCAGCGTAGGTTGGGGGGATTTTGAAAAACTGTTTTTT	CASSVGWGDFEKLFF
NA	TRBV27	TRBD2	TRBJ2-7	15	TGTGCCAGCAGTTCAAGGACTAGCGGGAGTGGAAAGCAGTACTTC	CASSSRTSGSGKQYF
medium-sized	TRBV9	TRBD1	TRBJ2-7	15	TGTGCCAGCAGCGTAGCTACAGGGGGCATTTACGAGCAGTACTTC	CASSVATGGIYEQYF
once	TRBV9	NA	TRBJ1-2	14	TGTGCCAGCAGCGTATCCGACAAGTTCTATGGCTACACCTTC	CASSVSDKFYGYTF
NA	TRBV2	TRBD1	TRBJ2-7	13	TGTGCCAGCAGACGGACAGGATACTACGAGCAGTACTTC	CASRRTGYYEQYF
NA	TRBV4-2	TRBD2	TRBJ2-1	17	TGTGCCAGCAGCCAAGTCGCTAGCGGGAGTTACTACAATGAGCAGTTCTTC	CASSQVASGSYYNEQFF
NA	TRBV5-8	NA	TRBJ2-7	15	TGTGCCAGCAGTCGTGGCGGGGTTAAGTCCTACGAGCAGTACTTC	CASSRGGVKSYEQYF
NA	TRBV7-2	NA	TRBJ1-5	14	TGTGCCAGCAGCTACCAGCCAGGTAATCAGCCCCAGCATTTT	CASSYQPGNQPQHF
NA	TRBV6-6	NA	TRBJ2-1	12	TGTGCCAGCACCGATACCTACAATGAGCAGTTCTTC	CASTDTYNEQFF
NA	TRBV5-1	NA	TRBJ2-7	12	TGCGCCAGCAGGGGTCTCTCCTACGAGCAGTACTTC	CASRGLSYEQYF
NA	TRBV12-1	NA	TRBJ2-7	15	TGTGCCAGCAGCTTTTCTGCCTCCTCTAGATACGAGCAGTACTTC	CASSFSASSRYEQYF
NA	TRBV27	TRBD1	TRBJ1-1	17	TGTGCCAGCAGTCCGGGACAGGGAGCGGCGTTTGGCACTGAAGCTTTCTTT	CASSPGQGAAFGTEAFF
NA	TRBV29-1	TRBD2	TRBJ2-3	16	TGCAGCACATGGACTAGCGGGAGGGGAAGCACAGATACGCAGTATTTT	CSTWTSGRGSTDTQYF
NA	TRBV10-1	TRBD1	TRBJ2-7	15	TGCGCCAGCAGTGATCAGACAGGGGTGGCCCACGAGCAGTACTTC	CASSDQTGVAHEQYF
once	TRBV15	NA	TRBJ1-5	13	TGTGCCACCAGCATTGGGGGCCATCAGCCCCAGCATTTT	CATSIGGHQPQHF
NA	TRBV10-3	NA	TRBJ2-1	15	TGTGCCATCACCCCAGGACTGGAAGGGCGCAATGAGCAGTTCTTC	CAITPGLEGRNEQFF
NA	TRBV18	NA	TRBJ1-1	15	TGTGCCAGCTCACAACAGGGAAATCCGAACACTGAAGCTTTCTTT	CASSQQGNPNTEAFF
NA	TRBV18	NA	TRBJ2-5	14	TGTGCCAGCTCACCTCGGGACTCGGAGGGGACCCAGTACTTC	CASSPRDSEGTQYF
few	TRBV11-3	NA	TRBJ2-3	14	TGTGCCAGCAGCTTAGGAGGGAGGTCAGATACGCAGTATTTT	CASSLGGRSDTQYF
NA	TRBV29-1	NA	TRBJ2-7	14	TGCAGCGTCCGTTCGTCCCTCATGGACTACGAGCAGTACTTC	CSVRSSLMDYEQYF
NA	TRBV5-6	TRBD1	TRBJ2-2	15	TGTGCCAGCAGCAAAGGGACAGGGAGTTTCGGGGAGCTGTTTTTT	CASSKGTGSFGELFF
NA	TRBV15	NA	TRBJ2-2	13	TGTGCCACCAGCAGAGCCTCGTCAAGCGGTCTGTTTTTT	CATSRASSSGLFF
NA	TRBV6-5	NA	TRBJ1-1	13	TGTGCCAGCAGCCGAGGGGGGAGCACTGAAGCTTTCTTT	CASSRGGSTEAFF
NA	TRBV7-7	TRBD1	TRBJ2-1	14	TGTGCTAGCAGCACCGGGACAGGTAACAATGAGCAGTTCTTC	CASSTGTGNNEQFF
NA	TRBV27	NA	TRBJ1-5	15	TGTGCCAGCAGTTACCTTAGCTATAGCAATCAGCCCCAGCATTTT	CASSYLSYSNQPQHF
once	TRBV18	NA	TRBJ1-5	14	TGTGCCAGCTCCTCAACCGGGCTCAATCAGCCCCAGCATTTT	CASSSTGLNQPQHF
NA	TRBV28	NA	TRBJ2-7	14	TGTGCCAGCAACAGGCCAAGACCCTCCTACGAGCAGTACTTC	CASNRPRPSYEQYF
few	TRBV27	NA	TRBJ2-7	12	TGTGCCAGCAATACCCAGGCTTACGAGCAGTACTTC	CASNTQAYEQYF
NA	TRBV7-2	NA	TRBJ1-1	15	TGTGCCAGCAGCTTAGGGGGTTACAGGGAGGCTGAAGCTTTCTTT	CASSLGGYREAEAFF
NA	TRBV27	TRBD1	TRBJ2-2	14	TGTGCCAGCTGTAGGACAGGGACCACCGGGGAGCTGTTTTTT	CASCRTGTTGELFF
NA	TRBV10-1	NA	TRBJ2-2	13	TGCGCCAGCAGACAGACTGTCACCGGGGAGCTGTTTTTT	CASRQTVTGELFF
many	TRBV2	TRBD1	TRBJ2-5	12	TGTGCCAGCAGGGCAGGGGGAGAGACCCAGTACTTC	CASRAGGETQYF
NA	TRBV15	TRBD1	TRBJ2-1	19	TGTGCCACCAGCAGAGTAGGAAACAGGGGGGATGGTGCCTACAATGAGCAGTTCTTC	CATSRVGNRGDGAYNEQFF
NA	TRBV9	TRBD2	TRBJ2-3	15	TGTGCCAGCAGCGTAGGGACTAGCGGCACAGATACGCAGTATTTT	CASSVGTSGTDTQYF
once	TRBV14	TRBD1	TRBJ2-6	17	TGTGCCAGCAGCCTCAGGGGGCGCGGGGCTGGGGCCAACGTCCTGACTTTC	CASSLRGRGAGANVLTF
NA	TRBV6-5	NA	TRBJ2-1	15	TGTGCCAGCGTCTCAGGGACCCGACCTTACAATGAGCAGTTCTTC	CASVSGTRPYNEQFF
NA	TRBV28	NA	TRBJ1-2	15	TGTGCCAGCAGTTTAAGGACAGAGACTTCCTATGGCTACACCTTC	CASSLRTETSYGYTF
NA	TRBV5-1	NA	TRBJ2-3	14	TGCGCCAGCAGCATCCCTGGACAGCCAGATACGCAGTATTTT	CASSIPGQPDTQYF
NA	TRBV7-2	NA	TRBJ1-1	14	TGTGCCAGCAGCCCAACCTGGGGGTTCGCTGAAGCTTTCTTT	CASSPTWGFAEAFF
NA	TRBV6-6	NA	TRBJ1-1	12	TGTGCCAGCAGCCCGGTGAACACTGAAGCTTTCTTT	CASSPVNTEAFF
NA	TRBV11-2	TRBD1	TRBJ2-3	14	TGTGCCAGCAGCCTTGACAGGGACCTCGATACGCAGTATTTT	CASSLDRDLDTQYF
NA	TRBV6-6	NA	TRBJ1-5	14	TGTGCCAGCAGTTACTCGAGGGGAAATCAGCCCCAGCATTTT	CASSYSRGNQPQHF
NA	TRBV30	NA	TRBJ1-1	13	TGTGCCTGGACAGTTCAGAGGAACACTGAAGCTTTCTTT	CAWTVQRNTEAFF
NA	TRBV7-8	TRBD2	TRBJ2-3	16	TGTGCCAGCAGCTTGGTCCCGGGACTAGATCGCGATACGCAGTATTTT	CASSLVPGLDRDTQYF
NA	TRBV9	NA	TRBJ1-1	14	TGTGCCAGCAGCGTTCGTGCGGCTAACACTGAAGCTTTCTTT	CASSVRAANTEAFF